The 18 T cell receptor beta chains listed next were all sequenced from one sample in a study of blood T cell repertoires in COVID-19 (dated by TCRdb to about 2020). The library was prepared using the immunoSEQ multiplex PCR assay. The table was pulled from immuneACCESS by TCRdb, which kept in-frame rearrangements only. Such tables lose some clones; where checked, under half of the loss comes from unresolved V genes, and the rest has no known cause. Here the sample has some 93,000 clones; approximately 86% occur a single time. The biggest ten clones account for around a sixth of the sample. The sample taken for sequencing was peripheral blood. These receptors were taken from a woman at least 80 years old with acute or convalescent COVID-19.

The V call is TRBV5-5, the J call TRBJ1-2; 10 bases align to TRBD1. Germline V gene lookup returns CDR1 SGHKS and CDR2 YYEKEE (reference sequence). V lost 4 bases and J lost 4; bases outside the gene matches: 4. The CDR3 loop spans 14 amino acids. This CDR3 is CASSRQGAGYGYTF. CDR3 sequence (DNA): TGTGCCAGCAGCAGACAGGGGGCAGGCTATGGCTACACCTTC.

This chain joins TRBV28 and TRBJ1-5; no firm D call. V was trimmed by 2 bases and J by 0 bases, leaving 5 bases between them. Germline values: CDR1 MDHEN, CDR2 SYDVKM. The CDR3 covers 14 residues. This chain's CDR3 is CASSLQVSNQPQHF. As DNA, the CDR3 is TGTGCCAGCAGTTTACAGGTTAGCAATCAGCCCCAGCATTTT.

The count of this clone is one. The gene calls are TRBV5-8 and TRBJ2-7; 7 bases agree with TRBD2. The CDR3 contains 13 residues. V was pared by 3 bases and J by 3 bases, with 3 bases of the junction left unmatched. Looked up from germline, CDR1 is SGHTS and CDR2 is YDEGEE. This CDR3 is CASSWTSLYEQYF. The CDR3 DNA follows: TGTGCCAGCAGCTGGACTAGTCTCTACGAGCAGTACTTC.

CDR3 sequence: CASSPDSGHEKLFF. CDR3 DNA: TGTGCCAGCAGCCCGGACAGTGGTCATGAAAAACTGTTTTTT. J is TRBJ1-4 and V is TRBV7-8; weak D call: TRBD1 (6 bases). V was trimmed by 5 bases and J by 6 bases, leaving 13 bases between them. There are 14 residues in the CDR3. Germline V gene sequence: CDR1 SGHVS, CDR2 FQNEAQ.

V and J are TRBV21-1 and TRBJ2-7; TRBD2 is the table's D call, not checked against the DNA. TRBV21-1 is a documented pseudogene. The CDR3 loop spans 16 amino acids. The CDR3 here is CASQSGAGPSSYEQYF. The CDR3 DNA reads as TGTGCCAGCCAGTCCGGGGCGGGGCCGAGCTCCTACGAGCAGTACTTC.

J is TRBJ2-2 and V is TRBV3-1 (or the pseudogene TRBV3-2), with 10 bases aligning to TRBD2. The CDR3 spans 16 residues. The V gene's germline CDR1 is LGHDT and CDR2 YNNKEL (reference sequence). V dropped 4 bases and J dropped 1; count of bases not matched to a gene: 3. The CDR3 DNA follows: TGTGCCAGCAGCCGTACTAGCGGGGTGAACACCGGGGAGCTGTTTTTT. It is translated as CASSRTSGVNTGELFF.

The chain couples TRBV7-8 to TRBJ2-2, with TRBD1 matching over 7 bases. The germline V gene encodes CDR1 SGHVS and CDR2 FQNEAQ. There are 15 residues in the CDR3. The V and J ends lost 5 bases and 0 bases, in that order; junction bases with no gene match: 3. This chain's CDR3 is CASSPGQTNTGELFF. Here the CDR3 DNA reads TGTGCCAGCAGCCCGGGACAGACGAACACCGGGGAGCTGTTTTTT.

This chain links TRBV7-3 with TRBJ2-2, with 7 nucleotides matching TRBD1. Per the germline V gene, CDR1 is SGHTA and CDR2 is FQGTGA. This CDR3 has 18 amino acids. Trimming took 0 bases from V and 3 from J; bases not matched to a gene: 10. In DNA, the CDR3 is TGTGCCAGCAGCTTAACGTTAGAGGGGGCAAAGTACACCGGGGAGCTGTTTTTT. Translation: CASSLTLEGAKYTGELFF.

CDR3 in DNA: TGTGCCAGCAGCTTAGCGAACGAACAGGGGGCTTTCTTT. Protein: CASSLANEQGAFF. The gene calls are TRBV7-9 and TRBJ1-1; 7 bases are shared with TRBD1. This CDR3 has 13 amino acids. Germline loops: CDR1 SEHNR, CDR2 FQNEAQ (reference sequence). The junction had 6 bases not matched to a gene; V was cut back by 0 bases and J by 11 bases.

This chain links TRBV7-3 with TRBJ2-7; D gene ambiguous. V was cut by 2 bases and J by 7 bases, with 12 bases left in between. The CDR3 totals 13 residues. In germline, CDR1 is SGHTA, CDR2 FQGTGA. The CDR3 region is CASSLSRYSEQYF. CDR3 bases: TGTGCCAGCAGCTTATCACGATACTCTGAGCAGTACTTC. Drawing the rest from reference TRBV7-3 and TRBJ2-7, the complete variable domain is GAGVSQTPSNKVTEKGKYVELRCDPISGHTALYWYRQSLGQGPEFLIYFQGTGAADDSGLPNDRFFAVRPEGSVSTLKIQRTERGDSAVYLCASSLSRYSEQYFGPGTRLTVT.

This clone was recorded once. This rearrangement joins TRBV7-9 to TRBJ2-1, with TRBD2 identical over 15 bases. This CDR3 contains 19 residues. CDR1 and CDR2 from the germline V gene are SEHNR and FQNEAQ (reference sequence). V lost 4 bases, J lost 0 bases, and 7 bases stayed unmatched. The CDR3: CASSSTGLAGGSSYNEQFF. The CDR3 DNA sequence: TGTGCCAGCAGCTCAACCGGACTAGCGGGGGGGAGCTCCTACAATGAGCAGTTCTTC.

V and J are TRBV7-8 and TRBJ2-7; tentative D call: TRBD2 (6 bases). V was pared by 5 bases and J by 6 bases, with 14 bases between. The CDR3 runs to 13 residues. Germline V gives CDR1 SGHVS, CDR2 FQNEAQ. Written as DNA, the CDR3 is TGTGCCAGCAGCCCAAGCAGGAGGGTCGAGCAGTACTTC. It specifies CASSPSRRVEQYF.

The gene calls are TRBV27 and TRBJ2-1; 11 nucleotides align to TRBD1. This CDR3 contains 13 residues. Germline lookup yields CDR1 MNHEY and CDR2 SMNVEV (reference sequence). Trimming at V came to 6 bases and at J to 9 bases, leaving 4 bases not matched to a gene. The CDR3: CASSGQGAGEQFF. The CDR3 nucleotides are TGTGCCAGCAGCGGACAGGGGGCTGGTGAGCAGTTCTTC.

The chain joins TRBV27 to TRBJ2-1, with TRBD2 matching over 8 bases. Germline lookup yields CDR1 MNHEY and CDR2 SMNVEV (reference sequence). The trim removed 6 bases at V and 14 bases at J, leaving 12 bases unmatched. The CDR3 is 13 amino acids. CDR3 sequence: CASRHGTRGGEFF. The CDR3 bases are TGTGCCAGCAGACACGGGACTAGGGGTGGGGAGTTCTTC.

V is TRBV6-5 and J is TRBJ1-2; D is unclear. The germline CDR1 and CDR2 sequences are MNHEY and SVGAGI. Trimming took 2 bases from V and 7 from J, leaving 14 bases between them. This CDR3 has 14 residues. CDR3 sequence (DNA): TGTGCCAGCAGTTACCTGACAACCCCTACTGGCTACACCTTC. Its translation: CASSYLTTPTGYTF.

This chain uses TRBV7-2 with TRBJ1-5, with D perhaps matching TRBD1 (5 bases). Trimming stripped 1 base from V and 3 bases from J, with 13 bases between. Germline loops: CDR1 SGHTA, CDR2 FQGNSA. The CDR3 consists of 16 residues. The CDR3 reads CASSLGGTDPNQPQHF. CDR3 in DNA: TGTGCCAGCAGCTTAGGCGGGACGGACCCCAATCAGCCCCAGCATTTT.

This clone was found a few times. V is TRBV7-3 and J is TRBJ2-7; 8 positions agree with TRBD1. This CDR3 spans 14 amino acids. V lost 3 bases to trimming and J lost 2 bases; unmatched junction nucleotides: 3. Germline CDR1 is SGHTA and CDR2 is FQGTGA. The CDR3 sequence is CASSFGRGPYEQYF. The CDR3 bases are TGTGCCAGCAGCTTCGGCAGGGGGCCCTACGAGCAGTACTTC.

J is TRBJ2-7 and V is TRBV29-1; the match to TRBD2 covers 15 bases. V lost 3 bases and J lost 5; bases outside the gene matches: 5. Germline V lookup: CDR1 SQVTM, CDR2 ANQGSEA. The CDR3 loop spans 15 amino acids. Here the CDR3 DNA reads TGCAGCGTTGAGGGACTAGCGGGGGGATTTGACGAGCAGTACTTC. Encoded protein: CSVEGLAGGFDEQYF.